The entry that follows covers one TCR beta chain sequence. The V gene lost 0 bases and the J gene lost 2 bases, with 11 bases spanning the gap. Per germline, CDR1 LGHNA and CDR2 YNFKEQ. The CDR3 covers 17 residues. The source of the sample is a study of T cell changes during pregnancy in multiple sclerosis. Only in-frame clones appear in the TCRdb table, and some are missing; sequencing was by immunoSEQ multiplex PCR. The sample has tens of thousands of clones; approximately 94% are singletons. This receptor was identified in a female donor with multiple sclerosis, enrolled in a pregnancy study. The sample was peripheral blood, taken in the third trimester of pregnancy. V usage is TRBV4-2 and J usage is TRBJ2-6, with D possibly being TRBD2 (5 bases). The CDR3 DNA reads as TGTGCCAGCAGCCAAGACCTAACAGCGGCTGGGGCCAACGTCCTGACTTTC. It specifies CASSQDLTAAGANVLTF.